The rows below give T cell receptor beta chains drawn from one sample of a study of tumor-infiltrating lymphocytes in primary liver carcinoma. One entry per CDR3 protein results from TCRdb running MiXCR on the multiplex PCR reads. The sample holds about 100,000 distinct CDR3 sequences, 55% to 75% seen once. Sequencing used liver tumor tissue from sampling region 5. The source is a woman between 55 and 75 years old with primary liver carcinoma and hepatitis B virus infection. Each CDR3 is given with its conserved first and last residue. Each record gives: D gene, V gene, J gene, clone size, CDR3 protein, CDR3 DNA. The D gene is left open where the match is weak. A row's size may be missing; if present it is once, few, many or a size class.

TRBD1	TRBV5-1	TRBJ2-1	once	CASSPTGTGYNEQFF	TGCGCCAGCAGCCCTACCGGGACAGGGTACAATGAGCAGTTCTTC
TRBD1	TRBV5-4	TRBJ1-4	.	CANSSQGAGLEKLFF	TGTGCCAACAGCTCACAGGGGGCCGGCCTCGAAAAACTGTTTTTT
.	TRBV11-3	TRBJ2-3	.	CTSSHNSGHTDTQYF	TGTACCAGCAGCCATAACAGCGGGCACACAGATACGCAGTATTTT
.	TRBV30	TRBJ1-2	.	CAWCDADYGYIF	TGTGCCTGGTGTGACGCTGACTATGGCTACATCTTC
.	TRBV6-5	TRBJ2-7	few	CACSTTSTSYEQYF	TGTGCCTGCAGTACCACTTCCACCTCCTACGAGCAGTACTTC
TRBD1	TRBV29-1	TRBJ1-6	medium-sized	CSVGDRANSPLHF	TGCAGCGTTGGCGACAGGGCAAATTCACCCCTCCACTTT
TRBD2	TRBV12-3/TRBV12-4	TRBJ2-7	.	CASSVPGTRDPSYEHYF	TGTGCCAGCAGTGTCCCCGGGACTAGAGATCCCTCCTACGAGCATTACTTC
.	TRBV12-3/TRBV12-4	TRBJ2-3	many	CASSVAGSTDTQYF	TGTGCCAGCAGCGTTGCCGGGAGCACAGATACGCAGTATTTT
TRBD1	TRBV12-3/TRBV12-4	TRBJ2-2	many	CASSLAKGQGTNTGELFF	TGTGCCAGCAGTTTAGCGAAGGGACAGGGAACTAACACCGGGGAGCTGTTTTTT
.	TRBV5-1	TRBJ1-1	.	CASSAGGGRNTESFF	TGCGCCAGCAGCGCCGGGGGAGGGAGGAACACTGAATCTTTCTTT
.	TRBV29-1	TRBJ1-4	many	CSVEDGQGSEKLFF	TGCAGCGTTGAAGATGGGCAGGGCAGCGAAAAACTGTTTTTT
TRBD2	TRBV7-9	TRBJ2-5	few	CASSFWRTSGSRGETQYF	TGTGCCAGCAGCTTTTGGAGGACTAGCGGGAGCAGGGGAGAGACCCAGTACTTC
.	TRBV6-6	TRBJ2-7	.	CASSYGEGTYEQYF	TGTGCCAGTAGTTACGGAGAGGGAACCTACGAGCAGTACTTC
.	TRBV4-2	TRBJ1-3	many	CASSQVGQTSGNTIYF	TGTGCCAGCAGCCAAGTAGGGCAGACCTCTGGAAACACCATATATTTT
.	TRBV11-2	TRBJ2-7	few	CASTTFTTPGRFNEQYF	TGTGCCAGCACCACCTTCACAACGCCGGGCAGGTTCAACGAGCAGTACTTC
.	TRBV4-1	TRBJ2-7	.	CASCQPRTPYEQYF	TGCGCCAGCTGCCAACCCAGGACCCCCTACGAACAGTACTTC
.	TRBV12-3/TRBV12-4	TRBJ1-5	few	CANSFLRGGPNQPQHF	TGTGCCAACAGTTTTTTAAGGGGTGGCCCGAATCAGCCCCAACATTTT
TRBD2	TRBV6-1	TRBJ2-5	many	CALGPQSGSQETQYF	TGTGCCCTCGGGCCCCAAAGCGGGAGCCAAGAGACCCAGTACTTC
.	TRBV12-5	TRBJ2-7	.	CTSGPSFEQYF	TGTACTAGTGGTCCCTCCTTCGAGCAGTACTTC
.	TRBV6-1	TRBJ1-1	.	CVSEGNTEAVF	TGTGTCAGCGAGGGTAACACTGAAGCTGTCTTT
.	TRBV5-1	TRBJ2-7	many	CASSLAGQNYEQYF	TGCGCCAGCAGCTTGGCGGGGCAGAACTACGAGCAGTACTTC
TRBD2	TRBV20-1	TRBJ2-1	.	CSAESASGRYTYNEQFF	TGCAGTGCCGAGTCCGCTAGCGGGAGGTACACCTACAATGAGCAGTTCTTC
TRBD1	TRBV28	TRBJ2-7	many	CASTVQGAGYEQYF	TGTGCCAGCACGGTGCAGGGGGCGGGGTACGAGCAGTACTTC
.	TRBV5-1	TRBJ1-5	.	CASSTGTNQAQHF	TGCGCCAGCAGCACCGGGACCAATCAGGCCCAGCATTTT
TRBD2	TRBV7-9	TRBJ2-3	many	CASSQGLAPTDTQYF	TGTGCCAGCAGCCAGGGACTAGCGCCCACAGATACGCAGTATTTT
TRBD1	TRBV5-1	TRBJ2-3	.	CAGSGGQALYTDTQYF	TGCGCCGGCAGCGGTGGACAGGCCCTCTACACAGATACGCAGTATTTT